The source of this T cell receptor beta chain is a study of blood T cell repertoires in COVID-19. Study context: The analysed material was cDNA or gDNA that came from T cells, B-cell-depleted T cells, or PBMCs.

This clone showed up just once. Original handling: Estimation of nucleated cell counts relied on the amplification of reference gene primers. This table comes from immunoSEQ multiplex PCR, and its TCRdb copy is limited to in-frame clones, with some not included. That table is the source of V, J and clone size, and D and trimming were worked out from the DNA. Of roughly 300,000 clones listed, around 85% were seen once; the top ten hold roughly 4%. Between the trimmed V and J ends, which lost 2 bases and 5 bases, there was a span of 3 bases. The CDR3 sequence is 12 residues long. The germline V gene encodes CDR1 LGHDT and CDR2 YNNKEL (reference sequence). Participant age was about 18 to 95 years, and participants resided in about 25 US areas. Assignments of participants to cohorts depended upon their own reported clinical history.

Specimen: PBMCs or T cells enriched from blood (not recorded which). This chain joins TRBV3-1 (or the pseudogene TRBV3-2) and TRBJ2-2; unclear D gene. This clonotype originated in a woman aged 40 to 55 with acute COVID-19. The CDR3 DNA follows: TGTGCCAGCAGCCAACCGACCGGGGAGCTGTTTTTT. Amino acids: CASSQPTGELFF.